Reported below is one TCR beta chain. This specimen belongs to a study of blood T cell repertoires in COVID-19. Sequenced by immunoSEQ multiplex PCR; TCRdb stores in-frame clones only, minus some. The sample has roughly 250,000 clones; approximately 90% are singletons. This CDR3 is built from 14 residues. Trimming took off 5 bases at V and 2 bases at J, with 13 bases between the two ends. Per germline, CDR1 SEHNR and CDR2 FQNEAQ (reference sequence). The sequenced sample consisted of PBMCs or T cells enriched from blood (not recorded which). This TCR derives from a man aged 40-49 years who had recovered from COVID-19. This chain connects TRBV7-9 to TRBJ2-7; tentative D call: TRBD2 (5 bases). CDR3 sequence: CASSLGEKAYEQYF. As DNA, the CDR3 is TGTGCCAGCAGCCTGGGAGAGAAGGCCTACGAGCAGTACTTC.